This TCR beta chain was captured in a study of T cells in Graves' hyperthyroidism and ophthalmopathy. Background on the study: Peripheral blood was drawn at first diagnosis, prior to all treatment.

On this clonotype itself: One base away lies a much larger clone, so this may be a sequencing read error.

V lost 6 bases, J lost 9 bases, and 7 bases stayed unmatched. The germline CDR1 and CDR2 sequences are SNHLY and FYNNEI. The CDR3 length is 14 residues. TCR beta CDR3 regions were amplified from RNA transcripts. TCR CDR3 regions were first amplified by RT-PCR with HTBI primers. TCRdb processed the multiplex PCR reads anew with MiXCR; each CDR3 protein has one entry. The data show about 840,000 distinct CDR3 sequences, 38% seen once. The sample comprised blood. This receptor was obtained from a man younger than 35 with Graves' hyperthyroidism. V gene TRBV2 combines with J gene TRBJ1-6; 8 bases fit TRBD1. The CDR3 region is CASRQGAGVSPLHF. The CDR3, as DNA: TGTGCCAGCAGGCAGGGGGCTGGGGTTTCACCCCTCCACTTT.